This T cell receptor (beta chain) was sequenced for a study of CD8 T cells in Susac syndrome. Random hexamers were used to reverse transcribe about 0.5 to 1 ug of RNA. With immunoSEQ multiplex PCR, TCR beta CDR3 was amplified across 54 Vbeta and 13 Jbeta. TCRdb analysed the immunoSEQ multiplex PCR reads with MiXCR anew, one entry per CDR3 protein. The table lists fewer than 350,000 distinct CDR3 sequences, roughly 85% of them singletons, with around 0.2% in the top ten. On this clonotype: Its specificity is unknown.

V gave up 4 bases and J gave up 0 bases; unmatched junction bases: 4. The V gene's germline CDR1 is SEHNR and CDR2 FQNEAQ (reference sequence). The CDR3 length is 15 residues. CD8+ and CD4+ T cells from blood underwent TCR beta sequencing. Negative isolation yielded CD8+ and CD4+ T cells; FACS enriched TEMRA cells. General study findings and limits: The relatively small number of individuals in the TCR sequencing and HLA analysis was acknowledged by the study.

This clonotype originated in a human donor with multiple sclerosis. The sample taken for sequencing was CD8+ T cells from PBMCs. This chain links TRBV7-9 with TRBJ2-7, with 9 nucleotides matching TRBD1. CDR3 bases: TGTGCCAGCAGCTACAGGGGGCCCTCCTCCTACGAGCAGTACTTC. This encodes CASSYRGPSSYEQYF.